Shown below are 5 T cell receptor beta chains from a single sample sequenced in a study of blood T cell repertoires in COVID-19. Measured with immunoSEQ multiplex PCR; TCRdb has only the in-frame clones, and not every one. Of 150,000 or so clones detected, approximately 88% appear once; the ten largest clones hold 1.2%. The specimen was PBMCs or T cells enriched from blood (not recorded which). The receptors were sampled from a woman aged 30 to 39 with acute COVID-19.

This chain connects TRBV7-9 to TRBJ1-3; D call uncertain. The CDR3 runs 12 residues. Germline loops: CDR1 SEHNR, CDR2 FQNEAQ (reference sequence). Trimming shortened V by 5 bases and J by 7 bases, and 9 bases separated the two germline ends. The CDR3, as DNA: TGTGCCAGCAGCCCCCTCGCGAACACCATATATTTT. Its protein is CASSPLANTIYF.

The V and J genes are TRBV4-2 and TRBJ1-4; 7 nucleotides agree with TRBD1. V was pared by 5 bases and J by 8 bases, with 11 bases of the junction left unmatched. The CDR3 sequence is 15 residues long. The germline CDR1 and CDR2 sequences are LGHNA and YNFKEQ. CDR3 nucleotide sequence: TGTGCCAGCAGCAGACGACAGGGCGAGGGGGAAAAACTGTTTTTT. Its protein product is CASSRRQGEGEKLFF.

The genes are TRBV3-1 (or the pseudogene TRBV3-2) and TRBJ1-5; D might be TRBD1 (6 bases). The CDR3 runs to 15 residues. CDR1 and CDR2 (germline): LGHDT, YNNKEL (reference sequence). Trimming stripped 1 base from V and 5 bases from J, with 12 bases between. The CDR3 is CASSQVRQGHQPQHF. The CDR3 bases are TGTGCCAGCAGCCAAGTTAGGCAGGGGCATCAGCCCCAGCATTTT.

The rearrangement uses TRBV28 and TRBJ1-4; TRBD1 might be the D (5 bases). The CDR3 is 15 amino acids. Germline lookup yields CDR1 MDHEN and CDR2 SYDVKM. Trimming stripped 3 bases from V and 7 bases from J, with 15 bases between. The CDR3 loop is CASSFLSGDAEKLFF. CDR3 nucleotide sequence: TGTGCCAGCAGTTTTCTGTCGGGGGACGCTGAAAAACTGTTTTTT.

This chain links TRBV11-2 with TRBJ1-2; a possible D gene is TRBD1 (6 bases). Germline V CDR1 and CDR2: SGHAT, FQNNGV. V shed 1 base and J shed 7 bases, with 10 bases lying between them. The CDR3 runs to 13 residues. The CDR3 loop is CASSLGGGGGYTF. The CDR3 DNA sequence: TGTGCCAGCAGCTTAGGAGGGGGGGGTGGCTACACCTTC.